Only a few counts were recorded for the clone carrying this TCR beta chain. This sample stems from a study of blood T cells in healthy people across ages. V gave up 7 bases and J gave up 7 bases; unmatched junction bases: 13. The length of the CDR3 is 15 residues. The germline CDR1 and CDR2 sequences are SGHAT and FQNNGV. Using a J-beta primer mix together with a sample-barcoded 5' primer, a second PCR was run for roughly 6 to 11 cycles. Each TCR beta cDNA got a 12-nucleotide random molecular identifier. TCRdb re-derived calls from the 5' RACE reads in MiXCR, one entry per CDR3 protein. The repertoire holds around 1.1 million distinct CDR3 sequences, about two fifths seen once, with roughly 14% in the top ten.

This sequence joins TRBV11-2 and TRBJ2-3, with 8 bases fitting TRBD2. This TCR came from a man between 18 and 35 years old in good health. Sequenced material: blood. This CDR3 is CASTQGSGGTYTQYF. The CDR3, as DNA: TGTGCCAGCACCCAGGGAAGCGGGGGAACATATACGCAGTATTTT. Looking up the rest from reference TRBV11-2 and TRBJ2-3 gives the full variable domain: EAGVAQSPRYKIIEKRQSVAFWCNPISGHATLYWYQQILGQGPKLLIQFQNNGVVDDSQLPKDRFSAERLKGVDSTLKIQPAKLEDSAVYLCASTQGSGGTYTQYFGPGTRLTVL.